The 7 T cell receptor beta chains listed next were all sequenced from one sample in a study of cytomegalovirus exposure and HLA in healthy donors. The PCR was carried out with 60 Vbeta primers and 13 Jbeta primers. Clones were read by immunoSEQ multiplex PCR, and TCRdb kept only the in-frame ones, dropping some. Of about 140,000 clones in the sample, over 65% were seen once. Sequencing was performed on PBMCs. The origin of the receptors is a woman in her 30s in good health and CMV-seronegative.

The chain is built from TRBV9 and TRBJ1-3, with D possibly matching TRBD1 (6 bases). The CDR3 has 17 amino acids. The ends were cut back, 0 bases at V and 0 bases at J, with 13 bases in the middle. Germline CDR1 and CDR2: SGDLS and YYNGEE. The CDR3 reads CASSVAPQGYSGNTIYF. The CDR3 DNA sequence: TGTGCCAGCAGCGTAGCTCCACAGGGCTACTCTGGAAACACCATATATTTT.

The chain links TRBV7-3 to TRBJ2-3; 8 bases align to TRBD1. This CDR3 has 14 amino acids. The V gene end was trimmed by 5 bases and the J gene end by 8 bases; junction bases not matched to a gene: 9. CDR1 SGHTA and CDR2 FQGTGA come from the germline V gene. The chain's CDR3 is CASSPGTGGTTQYF. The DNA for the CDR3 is TGTGCCAGCAGCCCTGGGACAGGAGGGACTACGCAGTATTTT. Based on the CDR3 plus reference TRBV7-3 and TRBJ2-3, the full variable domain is GAGVSQTPSNKVTEKGKYVELRCDPISGHTALYWYRQSLGQGPEFLIYFQGTGAADDSGLPNDRFFAVRPEGSVSTLKIQRTERGDSAVYLCASSPGTGGTTQYFGPGTRLTVL.

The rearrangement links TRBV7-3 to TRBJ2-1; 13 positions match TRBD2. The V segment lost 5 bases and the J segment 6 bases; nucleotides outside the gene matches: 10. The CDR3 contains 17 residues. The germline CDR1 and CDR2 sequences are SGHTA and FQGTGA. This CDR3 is CASSPGLAGARGNEQFF. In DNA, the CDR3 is TGTGCCAGCAGCCCAGGACTAGCGGGGGCGCGGGGCAATGAGCAGTTCTTC.

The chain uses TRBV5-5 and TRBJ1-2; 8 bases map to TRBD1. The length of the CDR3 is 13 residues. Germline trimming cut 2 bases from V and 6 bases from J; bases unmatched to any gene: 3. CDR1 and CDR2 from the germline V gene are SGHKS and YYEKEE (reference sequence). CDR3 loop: CASSLDRGDGYTF. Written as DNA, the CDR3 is TGTGCCAGCAGCTTAGACAGGGGAGATGGCTACACCTTC.

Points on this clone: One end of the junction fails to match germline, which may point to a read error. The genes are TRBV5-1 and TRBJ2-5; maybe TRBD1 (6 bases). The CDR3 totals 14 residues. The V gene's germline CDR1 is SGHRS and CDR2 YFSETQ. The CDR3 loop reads CAGSLQGPPETQYF. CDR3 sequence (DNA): TGCGCCGGCAGCTTACAGGGCCCCCCGGAGACCCAGTACTTC.

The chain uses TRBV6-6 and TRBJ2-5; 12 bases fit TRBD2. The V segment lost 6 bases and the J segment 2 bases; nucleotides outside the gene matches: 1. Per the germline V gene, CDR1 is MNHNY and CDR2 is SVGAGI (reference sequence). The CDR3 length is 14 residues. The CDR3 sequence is CASRGTSGQETQYF. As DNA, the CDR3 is TGTGCCAGCAGGGGGACTAGCGGGCAAGAGACCCAGTACTTC.

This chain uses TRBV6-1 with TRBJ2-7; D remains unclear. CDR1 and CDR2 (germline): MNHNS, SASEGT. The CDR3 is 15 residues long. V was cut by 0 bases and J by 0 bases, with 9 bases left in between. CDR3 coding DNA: TGTGCCAGCAGTGAAGCACTTCCGAGCTCCTACGAGCAGTACTTC. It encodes CASSEALPSSYEQYF.